These 27 T cell receptor beta chains were sequenced from one sample in a study of breast tumors, draining lymph nodes, adjacent tissues. Breast cancer patients provided tissue from their axillary draining lymph nodes. TCRdb called the multiplex PCR reads again in MiXCR, with one record for every CDR3 protein. The sample comprises approximately 88,000 distinct CDR3 sequences, approximately 30% of which are singletons, and roughly 7.3% rests with the top ten. Sequencing was done on a sample of axillary lymph node tissue. The receptors come from a female donor with breast cancer. Some clones in this sample may be carry-over from other donors' samples.

This clonotype was counted at least ten times. The rearrangement links TRBV5-4 to TRBJ2-5, with D possibly matching TRBD1 (6 bases). V dropped 4 bases and J dropped 5 bases, with 18 bases sitting between them. CDR1 is SGHNT and CDR2 is YYREEE in the germline V gene (reference sequence). The CDR3 length is 15 residues. The CDR3 loop reads CASSRQTGKDETQYF. The CDR3 coding sequence is TGTGCCAGCAGCAGGCAAACAGGGAAGGATGAGACCCAGTACTTC.

The chain joins TRBV6-5 to TRBJ2-2; TRBD2 might be the D (6 bases). Deletions cut 11 bases from V and 3 bases from J, with 16 bases between. CDR3 length: 14 residues. The germline V gene encodes CDR1 MNHEY and CDR2 SVGAGI. In DNA, the CDR3 is TGTGCCGCCAGCAGTGGGGAGGACACCGGGGAGCTGTTTTTT. Translated: CAASSGEDTGELFF.

Many counts were recorded for this clonotype. This chain links TRBV5-4 with TRBJ2-4; 14 nucleotides match TRBD2. Germline V gene data show CDR1 as SGHNT and CDR2 as YYREEE (reference sequence). CDR3 length: 17 amino acids. V shed 2 bases and J 7 bases; nucleotides not matched to a gene: 8. CDR3 DNA: TGTGCCAGCAGCTTCGGACTAGCGGGAGGATTGGGTAACATTCAGTACTTC. Protein sequence: CASSFGLAGGLGNIQYF.

This clonotype appeared many times. J is TRBJ2-3 and V is TRBV20-1, with 7 nucleotides matching TRBD2. This CDR3 region has 14 residues. V dropped 2 bases and J dropped 0; count of bases not matched to a gene: 2. The germline CDR1 and CDR2 sequences are DFQATT and SNEGSKA (reference sequence). CDR3 nucleotides: TGCAGTGCTAGAAAAGCGGGGAGCACAGATACGCAGTATTTT. It translates to CSARKAGSTDTQYF.

This clonotype was seen at least ten times. The chain's CDR3 is CASSFDLYNSPLHF. The CDR3 DNA reads as TGTGCCAGCAGTTTTGACCTTTATAATTCACCCCTCCACTTT. The chain is built from TRBV27 and TRBJ1-6; no definite D call. The length of the CDR3 is 14 residues. Germline values: CDR1 MNHEY, CDR2 SMNVEV (reference sequence). Trimming cost V 3 bases and J 4 bases, with 7 bases left between them.

The sample holds many counts of this clonotype. The genes are TRBV7-2 and TRBJ2-7, with a weak D call TRBD2 (6 bases). Germline CDR1 and CDR2: SGHTA and FQGNSA. The V and J ends lost 7 bases and 3 bases respectively, with 13 bases between them. This CDR3 region has 13 residues. The CDR3 region is CASTMGSGYEQYF. In DNA form, the CDR3 reads TGTGCCAGCACCATGGGTAGCGGCTACGAGCAGTACTTC.

This rearrangement joins TRBV29-1 to TRBJ1-4; D call uncertain. The CDR3 spans 15 residues. Germline V gives CDR1 SQVTM, CDR2 ANQGSEA. Deletions cut 6 bases from V and 0 bases from J, with 14 bases between. Here the CDR3 reads CSVLLTLSTNEKLFF. CDR3 coding DNA: TGCAGCGTGTTACTTACCTTGTCAACTAATGAAAAACTGTTTTTT.

This clonotype was seen ten or more times. The rearrangement uses TRBV7-2 and TRBJ2-5; TRBD1 matches at 12 bases. The CDR3 consists of 17 residues. The germline CDR1 and CDR2 sequences are SGHTA and FQGNSA. Losses at the gene ends were 1 base for V and 5 bases for J; bases not matched to a gene: 8. The CDR3 sequence: CASSLVGTGGGWETQYF. The DNA of the CDR3 is TGTGCCAGCAGCTTAGTTGGGACAGGGGGCGGGTGGGAGACCCAGTACTTC.

The chain combines TRBV5-1 with TRBJ1-5, with D maybe TRBD1 (5 bases). Germline-derived CDR1 and CDR2 are SGHRS and YFSETQ. The CDR3 length is 14 residues. V shed 0 bases and J shed 10 bases, with 14 bases lying between them. The CDR3 sequence is CASSLEAGGHPQHF. In nucleotides, the CDR3 is TGCGCCAGCAGCTTGGAGGCGGGGGGTCACCCCCAGCATTTT.

This clonotype was picked up many times. This rearrangement joins TRBV7-9 to TRBJ2-5; D unresolved. The CDR3 runs 13 residues. The V and J ends lost 4 bases and 4 bases respectively, with 10 bases between them. Germline lookup yields CDR1 SEHNR and CDR2 FQNEAQ (reference sequence). DNA for the CDR3: TGTGCCAGCAGCTCAAGGAATTTAGAGACCCAGTACTTC. This codes for CASSSRNLETQYF.

This clonotype was detected many times. The gene calls are TRBV29-1 and TRBJ2-1; D is perhaps TRBD1 or TRBD2 (6 bases each). The CDR3 loop spans 14 amino acids. The ends were cut back, 7 bases at V and 8 bases at J, with 21 bases in the middle. CDR1 and CDR2 from the germline V gene are SQVTM and ANQGSEA. Written as DNA, the CDR3 is TGCAGCGCCGGGCGGGACACGGGTTGGGATGAGCAGTTCTTC. Its translation: CSAGRDTGWDEQFF.

This clonotype was observed many times. V and J are TRBV7-2 and TRBJ2-7; 8 bases are a match to TRBD2. J was trimmed by 3 bases and V by 5 bases; bases with no gene match: 9. CDR3 length: 15 residues. The germline V gene encodes CDR1 SGHTA and CDR2 FQGNSA. The chain's CDR3 is CASSRDIAGGYEQYF. The CDR3 DNA reads TGTGCCAGCAGCCGCGATATTGCGGGGGGCTACGAGCAGTACTTC.

This clonotype was seen only once. This chain links TRBV6-6 with TRBJ2-1; 13 bases agree with TRBD2. With 2 bases clipped from V and 4 bases from J, the junction kept 14 bases outside the gene matches. The CDR3 loop spans 20 amino acids. CDR1 is MNHNY, CDR2 SVGAGI, per germline (reference sequence). The CDR3 sequence: CASSYDGTSGNNVGYNEQFF. Here the CDR3 DNA reads TGTGCCAGCAGTTACGACGGGACTAGCGGGAACAATGTGGGGTACAATGAGCAGTTCTTC.

The sample holds many counts of this clonotype. The chain uses TRBV12-3 or TRBV12-4 and TRBJ2-7; no clear D gene. V lost 4 bases and J 0 bases, leaving 22 bases between the germline ends. The CDR3 sequence is 18 residues long. The chain's CDR3 is CASSSSVTRRFSSYEQYF. The DNA of the CDR3 is TGTGCCAGCAGTTCCTCGGTGACCCGACGGTTTAGCTCCTACGAGCAGTACTTC.

This clonotype was observed at least ten times. This chain uses TRBV7-2 with TRBJ2-1, with 10 nucleotides matching TRBD2. Per germline, CDR1 SGHTA and CDR2 FQGNSA. This CDR3 contains 15 residues. In nucleotides, the CDR3 is TGTGCAGAAACAATAACCTTAGCGGGAGGCTATGAGCAGTTCTTC. Residues: CAETITLAGGYEQFF.

The sample holds many counts of this clonotype. This chain joins TRBV7-9 and TRBJ2-7, with D perhaps being TRBD1 or TRBD2 (5 bases each). The CDR3 has 14 amino acids. Germline V lookup: CDR1 SEHNR, CDR2 FQNEAQ (reference sequence). V was pared by 3 bases and J by 3 bases, with 12 bases between. The CDR3 is CASSFPGRDYEQYF. As DNA, the CDR3 is TGTGCCAGCAGCTTCCCGGGACGGGACTACGAGCAGTACTTC.

Many counts were recorded for this clonotype. A much larger clone differs from this one at a single base, so this may be a read error. This rearrangement joins TRBV20-1 to TRBJ2-7; 8 bases match TRBD1. In germline, CDR1 is DFQATT, CDR2 SNEGSKA (reference sequence). The CDR3 runs to 15 residues. J lost 4 bases, V lost 1 base, and 9 bases had no gene match. The CDR3 here is CSARGDDRGAYEQYF. The CDR3 DNA reads TGCAGTGCTAGAGGGGACGACAGGGGAGCTTACGAGCAGTACTTC.

V is TRBV24-1 and J is TRBJ2-7; weak D call: TRBD1 (5 bases). The ends were cut back, 3 bases at V and 12 bases at J, with 20 bases in the middle. There are 14 residues in the CDR3. Germline CDR1 and CDR2: KGHDR and SFDVKD. CDR3 sequence (DNA): TGTGCCACCAGTGATGCGCGGCTGGGGCCCACCTCGTACTTC. Encoded protein: CATSDARLGPTSYF.

Many counts were recorded for this clonotype. The chain joins TRBV12-3 or TRBV12-4 to TRBJ2-3; 8 bases are shared with TRBD2. After removal of 3 bases from V and 5 bases from J, the junction contained 16 bases not matched to a gene. The CDR3 has 18 residues. CDR3 nucleotides: TGTGCCAGCAGTTTTCTAGTGACTAGCGCATTCTTAGGAGATACGCAGTATTTT. Its translation is CASSFLVTSAFLGDTQYF.

The CDR3 nucleotides are TGTGCCAGCAGCGGGAGGGGAGGGCCCGGATCAGAGACCCAGTACTTC. Its translation: CASSGRGGPGSETQYF. The chain employs TRBV9 and TRBJ2-5; 7 nucleotides align to TRBD2. The V gene end was trimmed by 3 bases and the J gene end by 4 bases; junction bases not matched to a gene: 12. The CDR3 runs to 16 residues. From germline, CDR1 is SGDLS and CDR2 YYNGEE.

The chain employs TRBV6-1 and TRBJ2-3; 8 nucleotides match TRBD2. V lost 0 bases, J lost 4 bases, and 6 bases stayed unmatched. Germline assignment: CDR1 MNHNS and CDR2 SASEGT. CDR3 length equals 16 residues. CDR3 residues: CASSEAWSGGADTQYF. The CDR3 DNA reads TGTGCCAGCAGTGAAGCCTGGTCGGGAGGGGCAGATACGCAGTATTTT.

This clonotype was counted ten times or more. V gene TRBV7-3 combines with J gene TRBJ2-3, with a weak D call TRBD2 (5 bases). Germline V lookup: CDR1 SGHTA, CDR2 FQGTGA. Trimming stripped 4 bases from V and 6 bases from J, with 11 bases between. The CDR3 has 13 amino acids. CDR3 sequence: CASSSGLLDTQYF. In DNA, the CDR3 is TGTGCCAGCAGCTCCGGACTTTTGGATACGCAGTATTTT. The variable domain in full, completed from reference TRBV7-3 and TRBJ2-3, reads GAGVSQTPSNKVTEKGKYVELRCDPISGHTALYWYRQSLGQGPEFLIYFQGTGAADDSGLPNDRFFAVRPEGSVSTLKIQRTERGDSAVYLCASSSGLLDTQYFGPGTRLTVL.

This clonotype appeared many times. The chain combines TRBV5-8 with TRBJ2-7; D not resolved. CDR3 size: 14 residues. The V gene lost 2 bases and the J gene lost 0 bases, with 9 bases spanning the gap. Germline V CDR1 and CDR2: SGHTS, YDEGEE. CDR3 bases: TGTGCCAGCAGCTTTTGGGTTAACTCCTACGAGCAGTACTTC. Amino acid sequence: CASSFWVNSYEQYF.

The table lists this clonotype with many counts. This chain uses TRBV5-1 with TRBJ1-2; D ambiguous. Germline assignment: CDR1 SGHRS and CDR2 YFSETQ. The CDR3 loop spans 15 amino acids. The V end was cut by 0 bases, the J end by 5 bases, with 14 bases between. For the CDR3, the DNA is TGCGCCAGCAGCTTGGTAGGGAGTGAGGGTTATGGCTACACCTTC. Encoded protein: CASSLVGSEGYGYTF.

This clonotype appeared many times. The rearrangement joins TRBV20-1 to TRBJ2-7; D call uncertain. The ends were cut back, 0 bases at V and 4 bases at J, with 19 bases in the middle. The CDR3 totals 16 residues. Germline CDR1 reads DFQATT; CDR2 reads SNEGSKA (reference sequence). The CDR3 region is CSARDFGSDRSYEQYF. The DNA of the CDR3 is TGCAGTGCTAGAGACTTCGGATCTGACCGCTCGTACGAGCAGTACTTC.

The chain couples TRBV4-1 to TRBJ2-1, with 10 bases identical to TRBD1. Germline trimming cut 1 base from V and 10 bases from J; bases unmatched to any gene: 7. Germline V CDR1 and CDR2: MGHRA, YSYEKL. The CDR3 has 15 amino acids. The CDR3, as DNA: TGCGCCAGCAGCCAAGGACAGGGGGCGGCCTACGAGCAGTTCTTC. Protein product: CASSQGQGAAYEQFF.

This clonotype was counted ten times or more. The chain recombines TRBV3-1 with TRBJ1-5; a possible D gene is TRBD1 (5 bases). V was trimmed by 1 base and J by 7 bases, leaving 8 bases between them. CDR3 length: 13 residues. CDR1 is LGHDT and CDR2 is YNNKEL in the germline V gene (reference sequence). The CDR3 DNA reads as TGTGCCAGCAGCCAAGGTCAGGGCCAGCCCCAGCATTTT. It specifies CASSQGQGQPQHF.